This T cell receptor (beta chain) comes out of a study of high-grade serous ovarian cancer treatment subgroups. Study-wide background: Mean per sample: around 14,000 reads, thousands of unique TCR beta rearrangements. Overall study results and limits: Bulk tumor TCR sequencing gave no spatial information. TCR clonal relatedness correlated positively with neoantigen level.

The germline V and J ends were trimmed by 5 bases and 4 bases, with 8 bases remaining between them. The CDR3 runs 12 residues. CDR1 and CDR2 from the germline V gene are SEHNR and FQNEAQ (reference sequence). Tumor samples were taken before definitive surgery or chemotherapy. The protocol was immunoSEQ multiplex PCR, while the TCRdb copy is restricted to in-frame clones and leaves out a portion. The table has around 4,500 clones, 77% seen once. Worth noting for this clone: As yet, its antigen is unknown.

The V call is TRBV7-9, the J call TRBJ1-1, with unresolved D. Sequenced material: tumor tissue. This receptor was identified in a human donor with high-grade serous ovarian cancer. The DNA of the CDR3 is TGTGCCAGCAGCCTAGTGTCCACTGAAGCTTTCTTT. Its translation: CASSLVSTEAFF.